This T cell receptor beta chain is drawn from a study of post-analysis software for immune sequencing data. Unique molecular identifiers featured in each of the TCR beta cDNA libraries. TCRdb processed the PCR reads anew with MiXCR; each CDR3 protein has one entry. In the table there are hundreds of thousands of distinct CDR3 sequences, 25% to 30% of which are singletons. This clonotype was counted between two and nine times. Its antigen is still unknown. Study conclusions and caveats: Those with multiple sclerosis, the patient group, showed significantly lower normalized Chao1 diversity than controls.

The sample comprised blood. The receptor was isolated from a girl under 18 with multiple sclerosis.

CDR3 region: CSATIHGQGSYEQYF. As DNA, the CDR3 is TGCAGTGCTACGATCCACGGACAGGGATCCTACGAGCAGTACTTC. The rearrangement joins TRBV20-1 to TRBJ2-7; TRBD1 matches at 8 bases. Trimming took 4 bases from V and 1 from J; bases not matched to a gene: 9. CDR3 length: 15 amino acids. Germline CDR1 DFQATT, CDR2 SNEGSKA (reference sequence).